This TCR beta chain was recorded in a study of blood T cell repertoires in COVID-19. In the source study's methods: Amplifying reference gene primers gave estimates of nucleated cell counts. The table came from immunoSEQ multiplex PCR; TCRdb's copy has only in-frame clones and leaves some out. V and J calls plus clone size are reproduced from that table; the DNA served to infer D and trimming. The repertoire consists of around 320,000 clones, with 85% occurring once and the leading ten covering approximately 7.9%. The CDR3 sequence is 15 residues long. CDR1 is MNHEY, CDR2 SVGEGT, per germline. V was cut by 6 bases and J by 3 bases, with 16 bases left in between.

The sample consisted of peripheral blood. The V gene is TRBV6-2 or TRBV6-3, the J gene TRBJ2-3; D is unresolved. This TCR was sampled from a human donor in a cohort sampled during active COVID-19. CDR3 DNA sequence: TGTGCCAGCAGCCACTCCCTAGGTGGGACAGATACGCAGTATTTT. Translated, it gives CASSHSLGGTDTQYF.